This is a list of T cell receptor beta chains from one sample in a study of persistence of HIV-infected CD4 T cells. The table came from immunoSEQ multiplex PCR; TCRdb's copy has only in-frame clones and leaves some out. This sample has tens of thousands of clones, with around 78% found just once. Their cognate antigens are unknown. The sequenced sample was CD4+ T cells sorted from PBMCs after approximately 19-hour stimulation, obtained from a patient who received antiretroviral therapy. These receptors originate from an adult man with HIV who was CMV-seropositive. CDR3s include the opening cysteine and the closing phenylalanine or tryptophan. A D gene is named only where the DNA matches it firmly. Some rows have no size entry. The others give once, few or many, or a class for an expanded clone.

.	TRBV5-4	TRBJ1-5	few	TGTGCCATCAGACAAGATAGCAATCAGCCCCAGCATTTT	CAIRQDSNQPQHF
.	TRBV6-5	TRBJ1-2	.	TGTGCCAGCAGTTACTCGGGGGAGCTCTATGGCTACACCTTC	CASSYSGELYGYTF
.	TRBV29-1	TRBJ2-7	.	TGCAGCGTTGGGCAGGGACCGGGCGAGCAGTACTTC	CSVGQGPGEQYF
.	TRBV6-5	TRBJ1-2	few	TGTGCCAGCAGTAACCCACAGGGAACCTCTGGCTACACCTTC	CASSNPQGTSGYTF
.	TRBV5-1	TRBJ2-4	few	TGCGCCAGCAGCCCTATCCCTGGTGGGATCTCGGGAAACATTCAGTACTTC	CASSPIPGGISGNIQYF
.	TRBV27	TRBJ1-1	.	TGTGCCAGCAGTTCGTTCGTGGGGACTGAAGCTTTCTTT	CASSSFVGTEAFF
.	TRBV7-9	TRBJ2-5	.	TGTGCCAGCAGCCGAGGTGCCTCGTCGGAGACCCAGTACTTC	CASSRGASSETQYF
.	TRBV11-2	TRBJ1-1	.	TGTGCCAGCAGCTCGTCGACCGGGACGGAAGCTTTCTTT	CASSSSTGTEAFF
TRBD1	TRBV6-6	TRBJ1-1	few	TGTGCCAGCGAGGGCCCAGGGGGCACTGAAGCTTTCTTT	CASEGPGGTEAFF
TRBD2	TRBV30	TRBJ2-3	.	TGTGCCTGGACCGGGACTAGCGGGAGGAGCACAGATACGCAGTATTTT	CAWTGTSGRSTDTQYF
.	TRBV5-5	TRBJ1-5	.	TGTGCCAGCAGCTACGGGAGCAATAGCAATCAGCCCCAGCATTTT	CASSYGSNSNQPQHF
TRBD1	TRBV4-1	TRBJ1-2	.	TGCGCCAGCAGCCAAACCGACAGGGCCTATGGCTACACCTTC	CASSQTDRAYGYTF
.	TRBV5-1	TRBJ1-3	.	TGCGCCAGCAGAAAGACGAGCTCTGGAAACACCATATATTTT	CASRKTSSGNTIYF
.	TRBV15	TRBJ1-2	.	TGTGCCACCAGCAGAGTTCGGGGGAACTATGGCTACACCTTC	CATSRVRGNYGYTF
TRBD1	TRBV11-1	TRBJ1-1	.	TGTGCCAGCAGCCGCGGGACAGGGGTCGGGTACACTGAAGCTTTCTTT	CASSRGTGVGYTEAFF
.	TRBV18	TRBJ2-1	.	TGTGCCAGCTCACCACCCTCAGGGTACAATGAGCAGTTCTTC	CASSPPSGYNEQFF
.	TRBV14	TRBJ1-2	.	TGTGCCAGCAGCCTCCAGTACAAGGATGGCTACACCTTC	CASSLQYKDGYTF
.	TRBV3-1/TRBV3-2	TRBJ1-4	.	TGTGCCAGCAGCCGGCGGGGTACAACTAATGAAAAACTGTTTTTT	CASSRRGTTNEKLFF
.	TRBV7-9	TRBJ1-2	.	TGTGCCAGCAGCTTCGCGGAAAAGGGTGGCTATGGCTACACCTTC	CASSFAEKGGYGYTF
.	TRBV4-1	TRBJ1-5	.	TGCGCCAGCAGCCAAGTAGGAGGCACCGTTGGTCAGCCCCAGCATTTT	CASSQVGGTVGQPQHF
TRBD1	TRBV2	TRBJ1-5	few	TGTGCCAGCAGCCAACAGGGGTCGAATCAGCCCCAGCATTTT	CASSQQGSNQPQHF
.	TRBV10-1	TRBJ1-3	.	TGCGCCAGCAGTGAGGATCGTCTCGGAAACACCATATATTTT	CASSEDRLGNTIYF
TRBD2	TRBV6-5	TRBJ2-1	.	TGTGCCAGCAGCTCTAACCCGGGACTAGTCAATGAGCAGTTCTTC	CASSSNPGLVNEQFF
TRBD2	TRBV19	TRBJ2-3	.	TGTGCCAGTAGTATGGAGACTAGCGTTACAGATACGCAGTATTTT	CASSMETSVTDTQYF
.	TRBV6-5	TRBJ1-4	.	TGTGCCACCGAAGGACCGACTTTTAATGAAAAACTGTTTTTT	CATEGPTFNEKLFF
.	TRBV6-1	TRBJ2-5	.	TGTGCCAGCAGTGAATACGGGGGAGAGACCCAGTACTTC	CASSEYGGETQYF
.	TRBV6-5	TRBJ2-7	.	TGTGCCAGCAGTTACTCGATACGGCCACACTCCTACGAGCAGTACTTC	CASSYSIRPHSYEQYF
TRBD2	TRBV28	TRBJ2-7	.	TGTGCCAGCAGTTACCTAGCGGGCATTGCCTACGAGCAGTACTTC	CASSYLAGIAYEQYF
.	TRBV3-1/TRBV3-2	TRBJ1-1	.	TGTGCCAGCAGCCAAGATCGAGGGAGGGACTGGACGTCTGAAGCTTTCTTT	CASSQDRGRDWTSEAFF
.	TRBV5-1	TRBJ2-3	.	TGCGCCAGCACCTTGGAGGGCAGCACAGATACGCAGTATTTT	CASTLEGSTDTQYF
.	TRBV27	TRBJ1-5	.	TGTGCCAGCAGTTCCCGCCGGGATTTCGATAGCAATCAGCCCCAGCATTTT	CASSSRRDFDSNQPQHF
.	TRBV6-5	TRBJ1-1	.	TGTGCCAGCAGAGCTCGGAGGGATTTGAACACTGAAGCTTTCTTT	CASRARRDLNTEAFF
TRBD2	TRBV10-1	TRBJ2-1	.	TGCGCCAGCAGTGGTACGACTAGCGGGGGATTCTACAATGAGCAGTTCTTC	CASSGTTSGGFYNEQFF
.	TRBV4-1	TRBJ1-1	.	TGCGCCAGCAGCACACGAACTGAAGCTTTCTTT	CASSTRTEAFF
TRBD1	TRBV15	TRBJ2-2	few	TGTGCCACCAGCAGAGCCGGGCAGGGGGTATTGGGCGGGGAGCTGTTTTTT	CATSRAGQGVLGGELFF
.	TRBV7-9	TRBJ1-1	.	TGTGCCAGCAGCTTACAGGGGATGAACACTGAAGCTTTCTTT	CASSLQGMNTEAFF
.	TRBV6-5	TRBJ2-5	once	TGTGCCAGCAGTTCCTACGATAGAGAAGAGACCCAGTACTTC	CASSSYDREETQYF
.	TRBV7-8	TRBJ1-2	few	TGTGCCAGCAGCTCTGCCGGGACGGGGAACTATGGCTACACCTTC	CASSSAGTGNYGYTF
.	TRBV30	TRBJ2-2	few	TGTGCCTGGAGTGTAAGCCTAGGGGAGGGGGCGCTGTTTTTT	CAWSVSLGEGALFF
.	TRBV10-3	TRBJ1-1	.	TGTGCCATCGGGAGACCTTTGTCGGGGGACACTGAAGCTTTCTTT	CAIGRPLSGDTEAFF
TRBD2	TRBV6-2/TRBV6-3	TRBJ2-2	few	TGTGCCAGCAGTTACCGGTCTAGCGGCAACACCGGGGAGCTGTTTTTT	CASSYRSSGNTGELFF
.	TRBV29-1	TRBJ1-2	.	TGCAGCGTTGTGGCCGGGTATGGCTACACCTTC	CSVVAGYGYTF
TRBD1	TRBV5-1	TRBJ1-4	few	TGCGCCAGCAGCTTGGACATGGGACAGGGTAATGAAAAACTGTTTTTT	CASSLDMGQGNEKLFF
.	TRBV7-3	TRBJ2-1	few	TGTGCCAGCAGCTTATCAAAGGCGAGGTTTATGGGCTCGGCTGAGCAGTTCTTC	CASSLSKARFMGSAEQFF
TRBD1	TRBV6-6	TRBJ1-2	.	TGTGCCAGCAGTTCCTCCTTCGGACAGGGGGCGGGTGGCTACACCTTC	CASSSSFGQGAGGYTF
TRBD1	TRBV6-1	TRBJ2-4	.	TGTGCCAGCAGTGATTTGGGACAGGGGGCAGCCAAAAACATTCAGTACTTC	CASSDLGQGAAKNIQYF
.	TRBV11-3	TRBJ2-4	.	TGTGCCAGCAGCTTACTCGGAGGGCACATTCAGTACTTC	CASSLLGGHIQYF
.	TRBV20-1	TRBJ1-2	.	TGCAGTGCTCGGTCCTCGTATGGCTACACCTTC	CSARSSYGYTF
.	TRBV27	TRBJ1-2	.	TGTGCCAGCGGCTCGGGGGGGGACTATGGCTACACCTTC	CASGSGGDYGYTF
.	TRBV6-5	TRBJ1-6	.	TGTGCCAGCAGTCTGGACCATAATTCACCCCTCCACTTT	CASSLDHNSPLHF
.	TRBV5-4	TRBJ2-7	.	TGTGCCAGCAGCCCAGACGTCAAGCAGTACTTC	CASSPDVKQYF
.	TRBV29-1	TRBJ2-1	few	TGCAGCGTTGACCTCGGCCTAGCAGGTGAGCAGTTCTTC	CSVDLGLAGEQFF
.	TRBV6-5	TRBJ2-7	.	TGTGCCAGCAGTTTAAGACCGGGAGTCTACGAGCAGTACTTC	CASSLRPGVYEQYF
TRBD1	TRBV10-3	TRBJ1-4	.	TGTGCCATCAGTGAGAAGCAGGGGGGACTGTTTTTT	CAISEKQGGLFF
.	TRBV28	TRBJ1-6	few	TGTGCCAGCAGTCCTACCCGGGTGGGAAGTTCACCCCTCCACTTT	CASSPTRVGSSPLHF
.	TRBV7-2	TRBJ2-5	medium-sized	TGTGCCAGCAGTCTGGACGGAGAGAAGAGGACCCAGTACTTC	CASSLDGEKRTQYF
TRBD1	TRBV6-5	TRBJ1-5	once	TGTGCCAGCAGTTATCGGACAGGACATCAGCCCCAGCATTTT	CASSYRTGHQPQHF
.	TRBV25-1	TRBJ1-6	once	TGTGCCAGCAGTGAGGGCCCCTCAGGGACCCATTCACCCCTCCACTTT	CASSEGPSGTHSPLHF
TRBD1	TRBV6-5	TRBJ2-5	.	TGTGCCAGCAGACCAACAGGGGGCATAGAGACCCAGTACTTC	CASRPTGGIETQYF
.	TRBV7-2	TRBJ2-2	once	TGTGCCAGCAGCACAGGGTTGACCGGGGAGCTGTTTTTT	CASSTGLTGELFF